This T cell receptor beta chain comes out of a study of blood T cell repertoires in COVID-19. Per the original data handling: It was from reference gene primer amplification that nucleated cell counts were estimated. Assay used: immunoSEQ multiplex PCR; TCRdb lists only in-frame clones, some missing. The V and J calls and the clone size are those of that table, but D and trimming were determined from the DNA. The data show about 280,000 clones, 65% to 90% seen once. V shed 5 bases and J shed 0 bases, with 15 bases lying between them. The germline gives CDR1 MGHRA, CDR2 YSYEKL. The CDR3 is 16 amino acids.

The rearrangement joins TRBV4-1 to TRBJ2-3; D is perhaps TRBD1 (6 bases). The receptor was isolated from a man between 45 and 60 years old with active or convalescent COVID-19. Sequencing used peripheral blood. Written as DNA, the CDR3 is TGCGCCAGCAGCGCTCACAGGGTCCATAGCACAGATACGCAGTATTTT. This codes for CASSAHRVHSTDTQYF.